The next 24 T cell receptor beta chains were all read from a single sample in a study of lymphopenia after photon versus proton radiotherapy. Method: immunoSEQ multiplex PCR; TCRdb's copy keeps in-frame clones and lacks some. The sample records over 50,000 clones, around 86% being singletons. The material sequenced was peripheral blood, taken from a patient treated with photon-based radiotherapy. Every receptor here comes from a man between 35 and 55 years old with gastric cancer.

V usage is TRBV5-1 and J usage is TRBJ1-1, with a possible D match to TRBD1 (6 bases). Trimming left V 5 bases short and J 1 base short, with 12 bases between. The CDR3 has 14 amino acids. CDR1 SGHRS and CDR2 YFSETQ come from the germline V gene. The DNA of the CDR3 is TGCGCCAGCAGGCGGACGGGGGCGAACACTGAAGCTTTCTTT. Protein: CASRRTGANTEAFF.

The chain couples TRBV19 to TRBJ2-7; D not certain. Deletions cut 5 bases from V and 4 bases from J, with 18 bases between. The CDR3 sequence is 15 residues long. Germline CDR1 is LNHDA and CDR2 is SQIVND (reference sequence). CDR3 in amino acids: CASSGSGKVRYEQYF. CDR3 DNA: TGTGCCAGTAGTGGCTCTGGGAAGGTTCGGTACGAGCAGTACTTC.

The chain couples TRBV2 to TRBJ1-1; D gene unclear. V was pared by 4 bases and J by 0 bases, with 9 bases between. The CDR3 length is 14 residues. Germline loops: CDR1 SNHLY, CDR2 FYNNEI. The CDR3 sequence: CASSVGSMNTEAFF. Written as DNA, the CDR3 is TGTGCCAGCAGTGTAGGGAGTATGAACACTGAAGCTTTCTTT.

The chain has TRBV18 and TRBJ2-7, with 7 bases aligning to TRBD1. Germline trimming cut 4 bases from V and 5 bases from J; bases unmatched to any gene: 5. CDR1 is KGHSH, CDR2 LQKENI, per germline. CDR3 length: 13 amino acids. CDR3 sequence reads: CASSRDRVNEQYF. Written as DNA, the CDR3 is TGTGCCAGCTCACGAGACAGGGTTAACGAGCAGTACTTC.

The chain employs TRBV9 and TRBJ2-7, with unresolved D. Trimming left V 4 bases short and J 3 bases short, with 17 bases between. CDR3 length: 15 amino acids. Germline CDR1 and CDR2: SGDLS and YYNGEE. The CDR3 coding sequence is TGTGCCAGCAGCACGTACGACACTCCCAGCTACGAGCAGTACTTC. This sequence encodes CASSTYDTPSYEQYF.

The chain is built from TRBV28 and TRBJ1-1; 11 bases are a match to TRBD1. The CDR3 runs to 18 residues. V shed 3 bases and J 6 bases; nucleotides not matched to a gene: 15. Per the germline V gene, CDR1 is MDHEN and CDR2 is SYDVKM. CDR3 loop: CASSFSRNSGTGGAEAFF. CDR3 DNA: TGTGCCAGCAGTTTTTCCAGAAACTCCGGGACAGGGGGGGCTGAAGCTTTCTTT.

CDR3 sequence reads: CAWRGAGFTTEAFF. CDR3 in DNA: TGTGCCTGGAGGGGTGCAGGGTTTACCACTGAAGCTTTCTTT. The chain has TRBV30 and TRBJ1-1, with a possible D match to TRBD1 (5 bases). Germline CDR1 reads GTSNPN; CDR2 reads SVGIG (reference sequence). V was shortened by 3 bases and J by 4 bases, with 15 bases between the two germline ends. The CDR3 runs to 14 residues. Using reference TRBV30 and TRBJ1-1 for the parts outside the CDR3, the full variable domain is SQTIHQWPATLVQPVGSPLSLECTVEGTSNPNLYWYRQAAGRGLQLLFYSVGIGQISSEVPQNLSASRPQDRQFILSSKKLLLSDSGFYLCAWRGAGFTTEAFFGQGTRLTVV.

This chain links TRBV6-1 with TRBJ1-1, with 9 positions matching TRBD1. Germline values: CDR1 MNHNS, CDR2 SASEGT. The V gene end was trimmed by 2 bases and the J gene end by 1 base; junction bases not matched to a gene: 14. The CDR3 runs 19 residues. CDR3 in DNA: TGTGCCAGCAGTGAATCCGGGACAGGGTGGCGGGAGGCGAACACTGAAGCTTTCTTT. This translates into CASSESGTGWREANTEAFF.

V usage is TRBV27 and J usage is TRBJ1-2; tentatively, D is TRBD1 (5 bases). Trimming took off 5 bases at V and 0 bases at J, with 10 bases between the two ends. Looked up from germline, CDR1 is MNHEY and CDR2 is SMNVEV (reference sequence). The CDR3 has 14 amino acids. CDR3 region: CASSGDGPNYGYTF. The CDR3 bases are TGTGCCAGCAGTGGGGACGGGCCTAACTATGGCTACACCTTC.

The rearrangement links TRBV11-2 to TRBJ2-7; 9 nucleotides align to TRBD2. The germline V gene has CDR1 SGHAT and CDR2 FQNNGV. V trimming: 1 base; J trimming: 0 bases; junction bases outside the gene matches: 13. This CDR3 comprises 19 residues. The chain's CDR3 is CASSLALQAETSGSYEQYF. The CDR3 coding sequence is TGTGCCAGCAGCTTAGCCCTGCAGGCAGAGACTAGCGGCTCCTACGAGCAGTACTTC.

This clone is medium-sized. The gene calls are TRBV6-6 and TRBJ1-2; no clear D. Deletions cut 6 bases from V and 6 bases from J, with 11 bases between. This CDR3 region has 12 residues. Germline values: CDR1 MNHNY, CDR2 SVGAGI (reference sequence). The CDR3 DNA is TGTGCCAGCAGCATCGGGGAGGATGGCTACACCTTC. It specifies CASSIGEDGYTF.

The chain combines TRBV11-1 with TRBJ2-2; D is possibly TRBD2 (7 bases). Germline V lookup: CDR1 SGHAT, CDR2 FQDESV (reference sequence). V was pared by 4 bases and J by 6 bases, with 15 bases between. This CDR3 contains 15 residues. This CDR3 is CASSYGGPLAGELFF. The CDR3 nucleotides are TGTGCCAGCAGCTACGGGGGGCCTCTAGCCGGGGAGCTGTTTTTT.

The chain joins TRBV5-6 to TRBJ2-7; D might be TRBD1 or TRBD2, each matching 5 bases. The CDR3 sequence is 18 residues long. In germline, CDR1 is SGHDT, CDR2 YYEEEE. V was clipped by 5 bases and J by 0 bases, with 24 bases between them. The chain's CDR3 is CASRFSRGPLIPSYEQYF. In DNA, the CDR3 is TGTGCCAGCAGGTTTTCTAGGGGACCGCTGATACCCTCCTACGAGCAGTACTTC.

The rearrangement uses TRBV30 and TRBJ2-3, with D possibly being TRBD1 or TRBD2 (5 bases each). The V end was cut by 1 base, the J end by 6 bases, with 20 bases between. From germline, CDR1 is GTSNPN and CDR2 SVGIG (reference sequence). CDR3 size: 16 residues. Here the CDR3 DNA reads TGTGCCTGGAGTGCCCCGGAGAGGGGCCTAGGGGATACGCAGTATTTT. Translating it yields CAWSAPERGLGDTQYF.

CDR3: CASSETGPYEKLFF. As DNA, the CDR3 is TGTGCCAGCAGTGAGACAGGTCCTTACGAAAAACTGTTTTTT. J is TRBJ1-4 and V is TRBV2, with D possibly being TRBD1 (6 bases). The CDR3 sequence is 14 residues long. Germline V gene lookup returns CDR1 SNHLY and CDR2 FYNNEI. V lost 3 bases to trimming and J lost 8 bases, with 13 bases between them.

The chain carries TRBV5-1 and TRBJ2-7; D is unclear. Germline-derived CDR1 and CDR2 are SGHRS and YFSETQ. The CDR3 consists of 12 residues. V was shortened by 3 bases and J by 7 bases, with 11 bases between the two germline ends. CDR3 sequence: CASSSLGPEQYF. As DNA, the CDR3 is TGCGCCAGCAGCTCCCTTGGTCCGGAGCAGTACTTC. Based on the CDR3 plus reference TRBV5-1 and TRBJ2-7, the full variable domain is KAGVTQTPRYLIKTRGQQVTLSCSPISGHRSVSWYQQTPGQGLQFLFEYFSETQRNKGNFPGRFSGRQFSNSRSEMNVSTLELGDSALYLCASSSLGPEQYFGPGTRLTVT.

The chain combines TRBV6-4 with TRBJ2-1, with 11 bases matching TRBD2. The CDR3 loop spans 16 amino acids. The trim removed 8 bases at V and 6 bases at J, leaving 12 bases unmatched. The germline gives CDR1 MRHNA, CDR2 SNTAGT. Written as DNA, the CDR3 is TGTGCCAGCCGACGACACCCGGGACTAGCGGCCAATGAGCAGTTCTTC. It translates to CASRRHPGLAANEQFF.

This chain uses TRBV4-2 with TRBJ2-3; 10 bases are shared with TRBD2. The CDR3 runs 16 residues. The trim removed 2 bases at V and 6 bases at J, leaving 8 bases unmatched. Germline V gene data show CDR1 as LGHNA and CDR2 as YNFKEQ. The CDR3 region is CASSQRTSGARDTQYF. In DNA form, the CDR3 reads TGTGCCAGCAGCCAAAGAACTAGCGGGGCTAGGGATACGCAGTATTTT.

The rearrangement joins TRBV30 to TRBJ2-6, with TRBD1 matching 8 bases. This CDR3 comprises 16 residues. V was pared by 4 bases and J by 4 bases, with 9 bases of the junction left unmatched. Germline loops: CDR1 GTSNPN, CDR2 SVGIG (reference sequence). Written as DNA, the CDR3 is TGTGCCTGGACAGGAGACAGGGGTTCCGGGGCCAACGTCCTGACTTTC. It encodes CAWTGDRGSGANVLTF.

V usage is TRBV18 and J usage is TRBJ1-5; 8 bases agree with TRBD1. Germline values: CDR1 KGHSH, CDR2 LQKENI. V shed 3 bases, J shed 1 base, and the junction held 5 bases outside the gene matches. The CDR3 totals 16 residues. The CDR3 sequence is CASSPWTGKSNQPQHF. As DNA, the CDR3 is TGTGCCAGCTCACCCTGGACAGGGAAGAGCAATCAGCCCCAGCATTTT.

V and J are TRBV6-5 and TRBJ2-3; TRBD2 aligns across 8 bases. CDR1 MNHEY and CDR2 SVGAGI come from the germline V gene. CDR3 length equals 13 residues. V was clipped by 8 bases and J by 1 base; unmatched bases: 2. In DNA, the CDR3 is TGTGCCAGCCAAGCGGGAGGCACAGATACGCAGTATTTT. Its protein product is CASQAGGTDTQYF.

This chain links TRBV29-1 with TRBJ2-1; TRBD2 agrees at 12 bases. The ends lost 4 bases at V and 9 bases at J; junction bases unmatched: 4. The germline gives CDR1 SQVTM, CDR2 ANQGSEA. The CDR3 is 13 amino acids. CDR3 DNA sequence: TGCAGCGTTGTGTCTAGCGGGGGGGTTGAGCAGTTCTTC. It yields the protein CSVVSSGGVEQFF.

The gene calls are TRBV7-2 and TRBJ2-6, with D possibly being TRBD1 (7 bases). This CDR3 spans 15 amino acids. The germline V and J ends were trimmed by 6 bases and 2 bases, with 11 bases remaining between them. In germline, CDR1 is SGHTA, CDR2 FQGNSA. The CDR3 nucleotides are TGTGCCAGCAGATTCAGGGGGGCTGGGGCCAACGTCCTGACTTTC. Amino acids: CASRFRGAGANVLTF.

This clone came up once. The chain employs TRBV7-6 and TRBJ1-5, with D unresolved. Germline V gene data show CDR1 as SGHVS and CDR2 as FNYEAQ. Trimming cost V 5 bases and J 7 bases, with 12 bases left between them. The CDR3 consists of 13 residues. The CDR3, as DNA: TGTGCCAGCAGCCTCAGCAGAGCGCAGCCCCAGCATTTT. Protein product: CASSLSRAQPQHF.